This TCR beta chain derives from a study of STAT5B mutations in CD4+ large granular lymphocyte leukemia (dated by TCRdb to the early 2020s). Looking at the study overall: Among healthy controls, the CDR3 'QG' motif was associated with a particular HLA allele. The study compared the TCRbeta repertoires of patients with CD4+ T-cell large granular lymphocyte leukemia against the TCRbeta repertoires of healthy blood donors. Flow cytometry performed on FACSCanto II or FACSVerse showed that the purified fractions had more than 95% purity among lymphocytes.

Turning to this clone: No cognate antigen has been identified for it. There are no base qualities to consult, and no much larger clone falls within one base.

The healthy controls were 37 blood donors, and the buffy coats of these donors were supplied by the Finnish Red Cross blood service. All TCR-sequenced material derived from peripheral blood: patient blood samples and healthy donor buffy coats. Ficoll-Hypaque gradient centrifugation was used to isolate peripheral blood mononuclear cells. CD4+ cells were magnetically purified from the buffy coats of healthy controls. Genomic DNA was extracted using the Gentra Puregene Cell and Tissue kit, and a Qubit 2.0 fluorometer was used to quantify it. The immunoSEQ assay at survey resolution was used to sequence TCRbeta rearrangements from genomic DNA. The study's own analysis went as follows. A lowest detectable productive clonotype frequency of 2.59 x 10-5 was observed in the TCR sequencing data. Only productive TCRbeta rearrangements, defined as complete and in-frame sequences, were included in the analyses. Simpson clonality, calculated in the immunoSEQ Analyzer version 3.0, was used as the measure of sample clonality. Clones were categorized by frequency as very rare, small, medium, large (1-20%) or hyperexpanded (>20%). Generation probabilities were estimated with OLGA 1.2.3, V-gene circos plots were made with VDJtools, specificities were searched in VDJdb, and CDR3 motifs were identified with GLIPH. This immuneACCESS table, as held by TCRdb, lists in-frame sequences with V and J called but not all clones. Of the missing ones, under half trace to an unresolved V gene in checked studies; the others have no known cause. V, J and clone size derive from that table, while D and trimming were established from the DNA sequence. The sample records tens of thousands of clones, approximately 84% of which are singletons. The ten biggest clones cover approximately 0.98% of the sample.

Study-wide findings and limitations: The main leukemic clonotypes were found to be private to each patient, although approximately 26% of the main leukemic clonotypes were detected at low frequency in the non-leukemic repertoires of other patients. The data were not HLA-matched, and the relatively small sample size could explain the higher clonality seen in CD4+ compared with CD8+ T-LGLL. Greater clonality appeared to be present in CD4-sorted patient repertoires than in healthy CD4+ repertoires, and the difference was retained after the putative leukemic clones were removed.

Sequencing input: CD4+ T cells from blood buffy coats. The receptor's source is a human donor in good health.

The nucleotide sequence is TGTGCCAGTACTCCGGACAGGGGTTCAGATACGCAGTATTTT. This encodes CASTPDRGSDTQYF. The rearranged chain carries TRBV19 and TRBJ2-3; 9 bases in the junction line up with TRBD1. Taken from cysteine to phenylalanine, the CDR3 has 14 residues. The entry retains the CDR3 DNA only, 42 bases that are in frame from base 1. V loses 7 bases at its end and J loses 4 bases; junction bases beyond the gene matches: 6. CDR1 and CDR2, looked up from the germline V gene (reference sequence), are LNHDA and SQIVND.